What follows are 14 T cell receptor beta chains derived from one specimen sequenced in a study of cytomegalovirus exposure and HLA in healthy donors. PCR amplification relied on 60 Vbeta primers (plus 13 Jbeta primers). Sequencing used immunoSEQ multiplex PCR; TCRdb keeps in-frame clones, though not all of them. The sample consists of about 130,000 clones, over 60% of them appearing once. Sequencing used PBMCs. These receptors originate from a female donor in good health and CMV-seropositive.

This clone was counted only a few times. V usage is TRBV7-3 and J usage is TRBJ2-7; 7 bases align to TRBD1. CDR3 length equals 15 residues. With 5 bases clipped from V and 3 bases from J, the junction kept 10 bases outside the gene matches. The germline CDR1 and CDR2 sequences are SGHTA and FQGTGA. The CDR3 nucleotides read TGTGCCAGCAGCCAGAACAGGGGCGCCTTCTACGAGCAGTACTTC. Protein product: CASSQNRGAFYEQYF.

The V and J genes are TRBV5-5 and TRBJ1-1, with D perhaps TRBD1 (5 bases). The germline CDR1 and CDR2 sequences are SGHKS and YYEKEE (reference sequence). V lost 2 bases to trimming and J lost 9 bases, with 20 bases between them. The CDR3 extends over 15 amino acids. The CDR3 spells CASSFLNGGVLKAFF. For the CDR3, the DNA is TGTGCCAGCAGCTTTTTGAACGGGGGGGTTCTAAAAGCTTTCTTT. The whole variable domain, filled in from reference TRBV5-5 and TRBJ1-1, reads DAGVTQSPTHLIKTRGQQVTLRCSPISGHKSVSWYQQVLGQGPQFIFQYYEKEERGRGNFPDRFSARQFPNYSSELNVNALLLGDSALYLCASSFLNGGVLKAFFGQGTRLTVV.

This clone came up once. This sequence joins TRBV5-5 and TRBJ2-5; D perhaps matches TRBD1 (5 bases). The CDR3 covers 14 residues. The ends were cut back, 7 bases at V and 4 bases at J, with 17 bases in the middle. CDR1 is SGHKS, CDR2 YYEKEE, per germline (reference sequence). The CDR3 bases are TGTGCCAGCCATACTACGGACAATATAGAGACCCAGTACTTC. Its translation is CASHTTDNIETQYF.

In this sample, this clone turned up a few times. The CDR3 is CASSLGGSRADTQYF. CDR3 DNA: TGTGCCAGCAGCTTAGGCGGGAGCCGGGCAGATACGCAGTATTTT. The chain combines TRBV7-3 with TRBJ2-3; TRBD2 matches at 7 bases. The CDR3 is 15 residues long. The junction had 6 bases not matched to a gene; V was cut back by 2 bases and J by 4 bases. The germline V gene encodes CDR1 SGHTA and CDR2 FQGTGA.

V usage is TRBV21-1 and J usage is TRBJ1-3; the table names TRBD1, a call not compared with the DNA. TRBV21-1 is recorded as a pseudogene. The CDR3 totals 15 residues. Written as DNA, the CDR3 is TGTGCCAGCAGCAAATGGGGGACAGGGGGAAACACCATATATTTT. Translation gives CASSKWGTGGNTIYF.

This chain connects TRBV14 to TRBJ1-2; TRBD1 matches at 7 bases. CDR3 length: 18 amino acids. The V and J ends lost 3 bases and 5 bases, in that order; junction bases with no gene match: 18. Germline CDR1 reads SGHDN; CDR2 reads FVKESK. The CDR3 spells CASSQGLAWTGQGYGYTF. Here the CDR3 DNA reads TGTGCCAGCAGCCAGGGCTTAGCGTGGACAGGCCAAGGATATGGCTACACCTTC.

CDR3: CASSWEGYNEQFF. The CDR3 DNA is TGTGCCAGCAGTTGGGAGGGGTACAATGAGCAGTTCTTC. The genes are TRBV2 and TRBJ2-1, with TRBD2 matching over 7 bases. J gave up 4 bases and V 5 bases, and 2 bases lay outside the gene matches. CDR1 SNHLY and CDR2 FYNNEI come from the germline V gene. This CDR3 has 13 amino acids.

The chain has TRBV6-1 and TRBJ2-3; 7 positions match TRBD1. Per the germline V gene, CDR1 is MNHNS and CDR2 is SASEGT. The CDR3 has 13 amino acids. The ends lost 8 bases at V and 4 bases at J; junction bases unmatched: 6. DNA for the CDR3: TGTGCCAGCCACAGGGGTCCGGCAGATACGCAGTATTTT. Translated: CASHRGPADTQYF.

The genes are TRBV5-1 and TRBJ2-5; tentative D call: TRBD1 (6 bases). V was clipped by 5 bases and J by 2 bases, with 13 bases between them. Per the germline V gene, CDR1 is SGHRS and CDR2 is YFSETQ. The CDR3 extends over 14 amino acids. CDR3 in DNA: TGCGCCAGCAGGGAATCGACAGGTCAAGAGACCCAGTACTTC. Translated: CASRESTGQETQYF. Supplemented by reference TRBV5-1 and TRBJ2-5, the full variable domain reads KAGVTQTPRYLIKTRGQQVTLSCSPISGHRSVSWYQQTPGQGLQFLFEYFSETQRNKGNFPGRFSGRQFSNSRSEMNVSTLELGDSALYLCASRESTGQETQYFGPGTRLLVL.

The V call is TRBV28, the J call TRBJ2-1, with no clear D. Germline-derived CDR1 and CDR2 are MDHEN and SYDVKM. The V end lost 2 bases, the J end lost 7 bases, and 6 bases lay between the germline ends. The length of the CDR3 is 12 residues. In DNA, the CDR3 is TGTGCCAGCAGTTTACCCAGAAATGAGCAGTTCTTC. Protein: CASSLPRNEQFF.

The chain employs TRBV19 and TRBJ2-1; D might be TRBD1 (6 bases). The CDR3 runs to 12 residues. The germline V and J ends were trimmed by 6 bases and 4 bases, with 7 bases remaining between them. CDR1 is LNHDA and CDR2 is SQIVND in the germline V gene (reference sequence). CDR3 in amino acids: CASSRGYNEQFF. The CDR3 DNA follows: TGTGCCAGTAGCAGGGGATACAATGAGCAGTTCTTC. The full variable domain, in which reference TRBV19 and TRBJ2-1 provide the parts outside the CDR3, is DGGITQSPKYLFRKEGQNVTLSCEQNLNHDAMYWYRQDPGQGLRLIYYSQIVNDFQKGDIAEGYSVSREKKESFPLTVTSAQKNPTAFYLCASSRGYNEQFFGPGTRLTVL.

The gene calls are TRBV5-8 and TRBJ2-5; D remains ambiguous. The J call may be incorrect, as the DNA end agrees better with TRBJ2-7. This CDR3 has 14 residues. Germline V lookup: CDR1 SGHTS, CDR2 YDEGEE. CDR3 residues: CASSLVSSSGEQYF. CDR3 coding DNA: TGTGCCAGCAGCTTGGTCAGTAGTTCAGGCGAGCAGTACTTC.

This rearrangement joins TRBV6-5 to TRBJ1-4; 9 nucleotides match TRBD1. The germline V gene encodes CDR1 MNHEY and CDR2 SVGAGI. V shed 0 bases and J 5 bases; nucleotides not matched to a gene: 1. This CDR3 comprises 15 residues. CDR3 coding DNA: TGTGCCAGCAGTTACTCTGGGACAGGGAATGAAAAACTGTTTTTT. Translation gives CASSYSGTGNEKLFF.

The chain couples TRBV15 to TRBJ1-4, with 7 bases aligning to TRBD1. This CDR3 region has 18 residues. Germline V gene lookup returns CDR1 LNHNV and CDR2 YYDKDF (reference sequence). Trimming removed 3 bases from V and 0 bases from J; junction bases left unmatched: 10. The CDR3 DNA reads as TGTGCCACCAGCAGGCCAACAGGGGACCCTGCAACTAATGAAAAACTGTTTTTT. It codes for CATSRPTGDPATNEKLFF.